This note documents a single TCR beta chain sequence. Its target is unknown. J lost 6 bases, V lost 6 bases, and 8 bases had no gene match. Looked up from germline, CDR1 is SGHTA and CDR2 is FQGNSA. This CDR3 comprises 13 residues. Findings and caveats of the study: Tumor Treg TCRs overlapped most with tumor naive CD4+ cells. The larger cohort examined one V-J beta rearrangement, not whole repertoires.

Memory CD4+ cells were defined as CD4+CD45RO+CD25-. Full-length variable regions came from constant-region reverse primers plus semi-nested Nested Universal Primer A PCR. Each CDR3 protein gets one entry after TCRdb re-called the 5' RACE reads with MiXCR. This sample has approximately 60,000 distinct CDR3 sequences, with 22% found just once. The source material was memory CD4+ T cells sorted from a lymph node. Indicated subset: memory CD4+ T cells, CD4+CD45RO+CD25-. The TCR was taken from a female donor with breast cancer. The rearrangement joins TRBV7-2 to TRBJ2-7; 7 nucleotides match TRBD2. CDR3 DNA sequence: TGTGCCAGCAGAGCAGCGGGATACGGCGAGCAGTACTTC. As protein: CASRAAGYGEQYF.